The 12 T cell receptor beta chains below all came from one sample that was sequenced in a study of response to subunit inactivated influenza vaccine. One entry per CDR3 protein, called by TCRdb with MiXCR from the RT-PCR reads. Of about 570,000 distinct CDR3 sequences listed, about 10% were seen once; the top ten hold about 10%. The sequences come from PBMCs from blood, collected on the day of vaccination. The receptors were sampled from a man aged 50-60 years who received an inactivated influenza vaccine.

In its sample, this clonotype was seen once. The gene calls are TRBV20-1 and TRBJ2-7; 11 bases match TRBD2. The CDR3 extends over 15 amino acids. Germline lookup yields CDR1 DFQATT and CDR2 SNEGSKA (reference sequence). V lost 1 base and J lost 4; bases outside the gene matches: 6. The CDR3 is CSARVLAGAMYEQYF. The CDR3 region has the DNA TGCAGTGCTAGAGTACTAGCGGGAGCAATGTACGAGCAGTACTTC.

CDR3 sequence (DNA): TGTGCCAGCAGCTCGGTCTCTCCGGAGACCCAGTACTTC. This translates into CASSSVSPETQYF. The chain has TRBV7-9 and TRBJ2-5; D is unresolved. CDR1 and CDR2 from the germline V gene are SEHNR and FQNEAQ (reference sequence). V lost 4 bases to trimming and J lost 5 bases, with 11 bases between them. The CDR3 has 13 amino acids. Supplemented by reference TRBV7-9 and TRBJ2-5, the full variable domain reads DTGVSQNPRHKITKRGQNVTFRCDPISEHNRLYWYRQTLGQGPEFLTYFQNEAQLEKSRLLSDRFSAERPKGSFSTLEIQRTEQGDSAMYLCASSSVSPETQYFGPGTRLLVL.

The V call is TRBV2, the J call TRBJ2-7; D might be TRBD1 (6 bases). CDR1 and CDR2 (germline): SNHLY, FYNNEI. Trimming cost V 5 bases and J 2 bases, with 25 bases left between them. This CDR3 contains 18 residues. The CDR3 spells CASSRGRRRTSSTYEQYF. The CDR3 DNA reads TGTGCCAGCAGTAGGGGGAGAAGGAGGACTTCATCAACCTACGAGCAGTACTTC.

The V call is TRBV7-2, the J call TRBJ2-2, with 8 bases fitting TRBD2. Germline lookup yields CDR1 SGHTA and CDR2 FQGNSA. This CDR3 has 16 amino acids. Unmatched junction bases numbered 5, after V lost 1 base and J lost 4 bases. CDR3 protein: CASSLGVAGLTGELFF. CDR3 sequence (DNA): TGTGCCAGCAGCTTAGGAGTAGCGGGGCTCACCGGGGAGCTGTTTTTT.

The sample holds many counts of this clonotype. The gene calls are TRBV29-1 and TRBJ2-1; the match to TRBD2 covers 14 bases. J was trimmed by 10 bases and V by 4 bases; bases with no gene match: 6. The CDR3 runs 14 residues. CDR1 and CDR2 from the germline V gene are SQVTM and ANQGSEA. The CDR3 DNA reads TGCAGCGTTGTGACTAGCGGGAGGGCCCTGGAGCAGTTCTTC. This codes for CSVVTSGRALEQFF.

This clonotype was detected only a few times. The V gene is TRBV6-1, the J gene TRBJ2-3; 9 bases fit TRBD1. J gave up 6 bases and V 5 bases, and 3 bases lay outside the gene matches. Looked up from germline, CDR1 is MNHNS and CDR2 is SASEGT. The CDR3 has 13 residues. This chain's CDR3 is CASSTGQGDTQYF. The CDR3 coding sequence is TGTGCCAGCAGTACAGGACAGGGGGATACGCAGTATTTT.

This clonotype was seen a few times. The chain couples TRBV20-1 to TRBJ2-1, with 9 bases aligning to TRBD2. The V segment lost 3 bases and the J segment 6 bases; nucleotides outside the gene matches: 12. Per germline, CDR1 DFQATT and CDR2 SNEGSKA (reference sequence). This CDR3 has 16 residues. As DNA, the CDR3 is TGCAGTGCTAGCCTAGCGGGACTCTCGGCGGGCAATGAGCAGTTCTTC. Protein: CSASLAGLSAGNEQFF.

This clonotype showed up just a few times. J is TRBJ2-7 and V is TRBV19, with D possibly matching TRBD2 (6 bases). CDR1 is LNHDA and CDR2 is SQIVND in the germline V gene (reference sequence). The CDR3 has 14 amino acids. Deletions cut 1 base from V and 5 bases from J, with 12 bases between. The DNA for the CDR3 is TGTGCCAGTAGTATAGTAGGCGGGAACGACGAGCAGTACTTC. This encodes CASSIVGGNDEQYF.

This chain joins TRBV5-1 and TRBJ1-6; 7 bases agree with TRBD1. The ends lost 0 bases at V and 7 bases at J; junction bases unmatched: 7. The germline gives CDR1 SGHRS, CDR2 YFSETQ. The CDR3 covers 16 residues. The CDR3 is CASSLAPTGSNSPLHF. Written as DNA, the CDR3 is TGCGCCAGCAGCTTGGCTCCGACAGGGTCCAATTCACCCCTCCACTTT.

In this sample, this clonotype turned up many times. The J gene is TRBJ2-1, the V gene TRBV20-1; D is undetermined. Germline V gene lookup returns CDR1 DFQATT and CDR2 SNEGSKA (reference sequence). There are 14 residues in the CDR3. Trimming stripped 3 bases from V and 2 bases from J, with 11 bases between. The CDR3 DNA reads TGCAGTGCTAGTCCACCAGGTGCCTACAATGAGCAGTTCTTC. Encoded protein: CSASPPGAYNEQFF.

For this clonotype: With a much larger clone just one base away, this may be a read error. The rearrangement uses TRBV10-2 and TRBJ2-2; maybe TRBD2 (5 bases). The CDR3 has 12 residues. The germline V gene has CDR1 WSHSY and CDR2 SAAADI. This CDR3 reads CATWDPIGELYF. Here the CDR3 DNA reads TGCGCCACCTGGGATCCGATCGGGGAGCTGTATTTT.

This clonotype was seen only a few times. The chain uses TRBV5-5 and TRBJ2-2; 9 bases are shared with TRBD1. The CDR3 covers 15 residues. In germline, CDR1 is SGHKS, CDR2 YYEKEE (reference sequence). V shed 4 bases and J 5 bases; nucleotides not matched to a gene: 6. CDR3 in DNA: TGTGCCAGCAGCCCTACAGGGGGCTCGACCGGGGAGCTGTTTTTT. It specifies CASSPTGGSTGELFF.